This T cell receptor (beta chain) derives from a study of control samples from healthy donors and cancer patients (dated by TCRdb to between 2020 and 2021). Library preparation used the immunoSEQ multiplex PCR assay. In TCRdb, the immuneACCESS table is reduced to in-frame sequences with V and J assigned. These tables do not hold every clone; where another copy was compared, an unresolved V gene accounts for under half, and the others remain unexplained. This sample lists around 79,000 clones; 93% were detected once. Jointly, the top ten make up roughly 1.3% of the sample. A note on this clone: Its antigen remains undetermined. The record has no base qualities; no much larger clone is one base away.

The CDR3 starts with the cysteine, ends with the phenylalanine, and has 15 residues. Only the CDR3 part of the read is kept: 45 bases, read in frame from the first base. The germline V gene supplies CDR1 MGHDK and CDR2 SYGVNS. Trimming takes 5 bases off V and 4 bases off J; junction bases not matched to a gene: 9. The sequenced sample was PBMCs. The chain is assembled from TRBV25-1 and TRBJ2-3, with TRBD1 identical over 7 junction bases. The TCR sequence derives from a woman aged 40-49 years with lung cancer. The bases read TGTGCCAGCAGTAACCGGGACAGCGATTCAGATACGCAGTATTTT. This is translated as CASSNRDSDSDTQYF.